These 4 T cell receptor beta chains were sequenced from one sample in a study of cytomegalovirus exposure and HLA in healthy donors (dated by TCRdb to 2016 to 2017). Libraries were built with the immunoSEQ multiplex PCR assay. A mixture of 60 forward primers for TCR Vbeta segments and 13 reverse primers for TCR Jbeta segments was used in the multiplex PCR. TCRdb mirrors the immuneACCESS table, restricted to in-frame sequences. Some clones are absent from its copies; in checked studies, under half trace to an unresolved V gene, and the reason for the others is unknown. The sample table records around 200,000 clones; around 83% of these occur just once. The ten biggest clones cover about 1.6% of the sample. Sequenced: PBMCs. The receptors derive from a man aged 50 to 59 in good health and CMV-seronegative.

V usage is TRBV11-3 and J usage is TRBJ2-1; D is unresolved. The CDR3 runs 14 residues. The V gene lost 0 bases and the J gene lost 9 bases, with 12 bases spanning the gap. Germline V gives CDR1 SGHNT, CDR2 YENEEA. CDR3 nucleotide sequence: TGTGCCAGCAGCTTAGATGGTAGCATGGGTGAGCAGTTCTTC. Its protein is CASSLDGSMGEQFF.

The chain employs TRBV28 and TRBJ2-7, with 10 positions matching TRBD2. The germline V gene has CDR1 MDHEN and CDR2 SYDVKM. The CDR3 has 13 amino acids. Trimming took 7 bases from V and 10 from J; bases not matched to a gene: 10. The CDR3, as DNA: TGTGCCAGCAAACTAGCGGGATTTCAACCCCAGTACTTC. This encodes CASKLAGFQPQYF.

This chain uses TRBV5-8 with TRBJ1-5; D perhaps matches TRBD1 (5 bases). CDR1 is SGHTS, CDR2 YDEGEE, per germline. The CDR3 loop spans 16 amino acids. V gave up 4 bases and J gave up 0 bases, with 14 bases separating them. Written as DNA, the CDR3 is TGTGCCAGCAGCCCCGGGACTCTTTATAGCAATCAGCCCCAGCATTTT. As protein: CASSPGTLYSNQPQHF. The full variable domain, in which reference TRBV5-8 and TRBJ1-5 provide the parts outside the CDR3, is EAGVTQSPTHLIKTRGQQATLRCSPISGHTSVYWYQQALGLGLQFLLWYDEGEERNRGNFPPRFSGRQFPNYSSELNVNALELEDSALYLCASSPGTLYSNQPQHFGDGTRLSIL.

V is TRBV25-1 and J is TRBJ2-1; 7 positions agree with TRBD1. This CDR3 spans 16 amino acids. The V and J ends lost 0 bases and 4 bases, in that order; junction bases with no gene match: 6. The germline gives CDR1 MGHDK, CDR2 SYGVNS. CDR3 nucleotide sequence: TGTGCCAGCAGTGAATATCCGGGACAGCCTTACAATGAGCAGTTCTTC. Translation gives CASSEYPGQPYNEQFF. Full variable domain (remainder filled in from reference TRBV25-1 and TRBJ2-1): EADIYQTPRYLVIGTGKKITLECSQTMGHDKMYWYQQDPGMELHLIHYSYGVNSTEKGDLSSESTVSRIRTEHFPLTLESARPSHTSQYLCASSEYPGQPYNEQFFGPGTRLTVL.